These 11 T cell receptor beta chains were all obtained from the same sample, sequenced in a study of CD8 T cells in ankylosing spondylitis. TCRdb re-analysed the 5' RACE reads in MiXCR, keeping a single row per CDR3 protein. The sample shows approximately 250,000 distinct CDR3 sequences, roughly 8% of them seen only once. Sequences were obtained from blood, either unsorted or a sorted T cell fraction (not recorded which). These receptors all come from a female donor with ankylosing spondylitis or in good health (not recorded which).

V usage is TRBV7-2 and J usage is TRBJ1-2; 9 bases line up with TRBD1. The CDR3 is 17 amino acids. CDR1 is SGHTA and CDR2 is FQGNSA in the germline V gene. V shed 5 bases and J 8 bases; nucleotides not matched to a gene: 18. The CDR3 protein is CASSRAPGQGSFRGYTF. The DNA of the CDR3 is TGTGCCAGCAGCCGCGCCCCGGGACAGGGCTCCTTTAGAGGCTACACCTTC.

The genes are TRBV4-3 and TRBJ2-1, with 8 bases aligning to TRBD2. V was pared by 0 bases and J by 9 bases, with 7 bases of the junction left unmatched. Per the germline V gene, CDR1 is LGHNA and CDR2 is YSLEER. This CDR3 spans 15 amino acids. Written as DNA, the CDR3 is TGCGCCAGCAGCCAAGATTTCCTAGCGGGCGGTGAGCAGTTCTTC. Amino acid sequence: CASSQDFLAGGEQFF.

The chain recombines TRBV3-1 with TRBJ1-1; D call uncertain. Trimming took off 5 bases at V and 7 bases at J, with 17 bases between the two ends. CDR1 LGHDT and CDR2 YNNKEL come from the germline V gene (reference sequence). CDR3 size: 14 residues. The CDR3: CASSARVARSEAFF. In nucleotides, the CDR3 is TGTGCCAGCAGCGCCCGGGTGGCCCGGAGTGAAGCTTTCTTT.

Details on this clonotype: One end of the junction varies from germline; a read error may be responsible. J is TRBJ2-7 and V is TRBV7-2, with 9 positions matching TRBD1. CDR3 size: 14 residues. The germline V gene encodes CDR1 SGHTA and CDR2 FQGNSA. The CDR3 loop is CVSSAGTGPMGQYF. CDR3 in DNA: TGTGTCAGCAGCGCCGGGACAGGGCCGATGGGGCAGTACTTC. The full variable domain, in which reference TRBV7-2 and TRBJ2-7 provide the parts outside the CDR3, is GAGVSQSPSNKVTEKGKDVELRCDPISGHTALYWYRQSLGQGLEFLIYFQGNSAPDKSGLPSDRFSAERTGGSVSTLTIQRTQQEDSAVYLCVSSAGTGPMGQYFGPGTRLTVT.

This clonotype was detected many times. The V and J genes are TRBV7-6 and TRBJ2-1; either TRBD1 or TRBD2 may fit D (5 bases each). The CDR3 sequence is 18 residues long. Per the germline V gene, CDR1 is SGHVS and CDR2 is FNYEAQ. Trimming cost V 2 bases and J 0 bases, with 17 bases left between them. CDR3 in amino acids: CASSLFGRDASSYNEQFF. The CDR3 DNA reads TGTGCCAGCAGCTTATTCGGAAGGGACGCCAGCTCCTACAATGAGCAGTTCTTC.

This clonotype was seen many times. This chain joins TRBV6-5 and TRBJ2-3; D is unclear. The CDR3 consists of 12 residues. In germline, CDR1 is MNHEY, CDR2 SVGAGI. The germline V and J ends were trimmed by 6 bases and 5 bases, with 9 bases remaining between them. CDR3 sequence: CASRGLEDTQYF. The CDR3 DNA reads as TGTGCCAGCAGGGGCCTGGAAGATACGCAGTATTTT.

This clonotype has just a few counts. A read error may explain this, as a much larger clone is one base away. The V call is TRBV4-3, the J call TRBJ2-7; 11 bases fit TRBD2. This CDR3 is 14 amino acids long. Germline V CDR1 and CDR2: LGHNA, YSLEER. The CDR3 nucleotides are TGCGTCAGCAGCACCGGGACTAGCGGATACGAGCAGTACTTC. Translated, it gives CVSSTGTSGYEQYF.

This clonotype was seen repeatedly, ten times or more. The chain employs TRBV30 and TRBJ2-3; D is undetermined. V shed 2 bases and J shed 3 bases, with 9 bases lying between them. Germline values: CDR1 GTSNPN, CDR2 SVGIG (reference sequence). The CDR3 length is 13 residues. The CDR3, as DNA: TGTGCCTGGAGTACTGTTAATACAGATACGCAGTATTTT. Encoded protein: CAWSTVNTDTQYF.

This clonotype was seen many times. This chain connects TRBV11-1 to TRBJ2-1; TRBD2 matches at 14 bases. Per the germline V gene, CDR1 is SGHAT and CDR2 is FQDESV (reference sequence). The CDR3 spans 16 residues. V was pared by 5 bases and J by 5 bases, with 5 bases of the junction left unmatched. The CDR3 DNA reads as TGTGCCAGCAGCCCGGGACTAGCGGGAGTTCACAATGAGCAGTTCTTC. This codes for CASSPGLAGVHNEQFF.

This clonotype was seen repeatedly, ten times or more. This rearrangement joins TRBV4-3 to TRBJ2-7, with 13 bases that match TRBD2. Germline CDR1 LGHNA, CDR2 YSLEER. V was clipped by 2 bases and J by 4 bases; unmatched bases: 2. CDR3 size: 15 residues. CDR3 coding DNA: TGCGCCAGCAGCCAAACTAGCGGGAGGGATTACGAGCAGTACTTC. It specifies CASSQTSGRDYEQYF.

This clonotype was seen at least ten times. The genes are TRBV20-1 and TRBJ2-6, with D unclear. Trimming shortened V by 3 bases and J by 0 bases, and 6 bases separated the two germline ends. This CDR3 has 14 residues. Germline V gene lookup returns CDR1 DFQATT and CDR2 SNEGSKA (reference sequence). The CDR3 sequence: CSASPVSGANVLTF. The CDR3 nucleotides read TGCAGTGCTAGTCCCGTCTCTGGGGCCAACGTCCTGACTTTC.